A single sample gave rise to the 8 T cell receptor beta chains below, sequenced in a study of blood T cell repertoires in COVID-19. The method was immunoSEQ multiplex PCR; TCRdb's version includes in-frame clones alone and lacks a portion of them. The data show more than 150,000 clones, around 90% seen once. The specimen sequenced was peripheral blood. These receptors were obtained from a man in his forties or fifties with acute or convalescent COVID-19.

The rearrangement links TRBV5-1 to TRBJ1-1; D is possibly TRBD1 (6 bases). This CDR3 has 14 amino acids. Germline lookup yields CDR1 SGHRS and CDR2 YFSETQ. V was pared by 2 bases and J by 10 bases, with 18 bases between. The CDR3 nucleotides are TGCGCCAGCAGCTTCAATGAAGGGGCCAGGGGAGCTTTCTTT. Encoded protein: CASSFNEGARGAFF.

CDR3 region: CAWRNGRSHAGGVYEQYF. CDR3 nucleotide sequence: TGTGCCTGGAGGAACGGCAGGTCCCACGCGGGGGGAGTCTACGAGCAGTACTTC. The chain couples TRBV30 to TRBJ2-7; 8 nucleotides agree with TRBD2. J lost 3 bases, V lost 3 bases, and 19 bases had no gene match. The germline V gene has CDR1 GTSNPN and CDR2 SVGIG (reference sequence). The CDR3 contains 18 residues.

The chain uses TRBV24-1 and TRBJ2-4; TRBD1 is a possible D gene (6 bases). The germline V gene has CDR1 KGHDR and CDR2 SFDVKD. Between the trimmed V and J ends, which lost 3 bases and 7 bases, there was a span of 15 bases. The CDR3 extends over 15 amino acids. This chain's CDR3 is CATSDPRTDQNIQYF. The CDR3 DNA is TGTGCCACCAGTGATCCGCGGACAGATCAGAACATTCAGTACTTC.

To note about this clone: This may come from a read error, since a much larger clone is one base off. This sequence joins TRBV7-2 and TRBJ1-5; D remains unclear. This CDR3 region has 15 residues. Germline loops: CDR1 SGHTA, CDR2 FQGNSA. Trimming shortened V by 2 bases and J by 0 bases, and 8 bases separated the two germline ends. The CDR3 nucleotides are TGTGCCAGCAGCTTAACGGGGAATAGCAATCAGCCCCAGCATTTT. It specifies CASSLTGNSNQPQHF.

The chain is built from TRBV30 and TRBJ1-5; the match to TRBD1 covers 8 bases. Looked up from germline, CDR1 is GTSNPN and CDR2 is SVGIG (reference sequence). With V trimmed by 1 base and J by 3 bases, 8 bases remained unmatched. The CDR3 loop spans 16 amino acids. CDR3 protein: CAWSGSPRGLNQPQHF. CDR3 nucleotide sequence: TGTGCCTGGAGTGGATCCCCCAGGGGGCTCAATCAGCCCCAGCATTTT.

The chain employs TRBV6-5 and TRBJ1-1; D is perhaps TRBD1 (5 bases). This CDR3 is built from 15 residues. Trimming cost V 4 bases and J 5 bases, with 17 bases left between them. CDR1 MNHEY and CDR2 SVGAGI come from the germline V gene. CDR3 DNA sequence: TGTGCCAGCAGTTGGGCCGGGACTATGGGTACTGAAGCTTTCTTT. Translation: CASSWAGTMGTEAFF.

The chain joins TRBV9 to TRBJ2-3; 8 bases match TRBD2. CDR3 length equals 15 residues. Germline CDR1 and CDR2: SGDLS and YYNGEE. J was trimmed by 1 base and V by 2 bases; bases with no gene match: 3. The CDR3 DNA follows: TGTGCCAGCAGCGTTAGCGGGGCGCGCACAGATACGCAGTATTTT. It specifies CASSVSGARTDTQYF.

This clone was recorded only once. The rearrangement uses TRBV30 and TRBJ2-3; weak D call: TRBD1 (6 bases). Germline-derived CDR1 and CDR2 are GTSNPN and SVGIG (reference sequence). The CDR3 contains 14 residues. V shed 4 bases and J shed 6 bases, with 17 bases lying between them. The CDR3 here is CAWTGVAATDTQYF. In nucleotides, the CDR3 is TGTGCCTGGACAGGGGTCGCCGCGACGGATACGCAGTATTTT.